This is a list of T cell receptor beta chains from one sample in a study of vaccination and CD4 T cells after COVID-19. Their antigens remain unidentified. Via MiXCR, TCRdb re-called the PCR reads, giving one row per CDR3 protein. The sample holds 20,000 to 25,000 distinct CDR3 sequences, about 38% seen once. The sample consisted of CD4+ T cells from blood, cultured in vitro, taken before SARS-CoV-2 vaccination. All receptors come from a human donor who had recovered from COVID-19. Each CDR3 is given with its conserved first and last residue. The order of the fields is clone size, D gene, V gene, J gene, CDR3 protein, CDR3 DNA. A D gene is named only where the DNA matches it firmly. Some rows have no size entry. The others give once, few or many, or a class for an expanded clone.

>NA|NA|TRBV7-3|TRBJ2-2
CASSLRKNTGELFF
TGTGCCAGCAGCTTACGAAAGAACACCGGGGAGCTGTTTTTT
>NA|NA|TRBV7-2|TRBJ1-2
CASSLGTTANYGYTF
TGTGCCAGCAGCTTAGGAACGACAGCCAACTATGGCTACACCTTC
>few|TRBD1|TRBV20-1|TRBJ1-4
CSARIPGQGNEKLFF
TGCAGTGCCCGTATACCGGGACAGGGGAATGAAAAACTGTTTTTT
>few|NA|TRBV19|TRBJ1-1
CASSRRGGGDTEAFF
TGTGCCAGTAGTCGAAGGGGCGGTGGGGACACTGAAGCTTTCTTT
>once|TRBD2|TRBV9|TRBJ2-5
CASSVDGTSRETQYF
TGTGCCAGCAGCGTAGATGGGACTAGCAGAGAGACCCAGTACTTC
>NA|TRBD1|TRBV20-1|TRBJ1-1
CSARQGFTEAFF
TGCAGTGCGAGACAGGGTTTCACTGAAGCTTTCTTT
>few|NA|TRBV12-3/TRBV12-4|TRBJ1-1
CASSLMGGNTEAFF
TGTGCCAGCAGTTTGATGGGGGGGAACACTGAAGCTTTCTTT
>NA|TRBD1|TRBV20-1|TRBJ1-2
CSARGLRGQGVTNYGYTF
TGCAGTGCTAGAGGCCTCCGGGGACAGGGTGTTACTAACTATGGCTACACCTTC
>NA|NA|TRBV21-1|TRBJ2-1
CASSKDSGDEQFF
TGTGCCAGCAGCAAGGATTCGGGAGATGAGCAGTTCTTC
>NA|TRBD1|TRBV20-1|TRBJ2-7
CSASNTGTGEQYF
TGCAGTGCTAGTAACACGGGGACAGGCGAGCAGTACTTC
>NA|NA|TRBV11-2|TRBJ2-2
CASSLGRDNRGWNTGELFF
TGTGCCAGCAGCTTAGGGAGGGATAACAGGGGCTGGAACACCGGGGAGCTGTTTTTT
>NA|TRBD1|TRBV4-1|TRBJ1-2
CASSQTGGSNYGYTF
TGCGCCAGCAGCCAGACAGGGGGTTCTAACTATGGCTACACCTTC
>NA|TRBD1|TRBV28|TRBJ1-2
CASSPQPTGAAYTF
TGTGCCAGCAGCCCTCAACCGACAGGGGCGGCCTACACCTTC
>few|NA|TRBV18|TRBJ2-5
CASSRLGGDQETQYF
TGTGCCAGCTCACGTCTCGGCGGAGACCAAGAGACCCAGTACTTC
>once|TRBD2|TRBV7-9|TRBJ2-3
CASSLPIRLAGNTDTQYF
TGTGCCAGCAGCTTACCGATCAGACTAGCGGGTAACACAGATACGCAGTATTTT
>NA|NA|TRBV7-6|TRBJ1-1
CASSGPNTEAFF
TGTGCCAGCTCCGGCCCGAACACTGAAGCTTTCTTT
>NA|TRBD1|TRBV7-2|TRBJ2-1
CASSSDRDNEQFF
TGTGCCAGCAGCTCGGACAGGGACAATGAGCAGTTCTTC
>few|NA|TRBV27|TRBJ1-2
CASSLPGGNGYTF
TGTGCCAGCAGTTTACCCGGGGGCAATGGCTACACCTTC
>once|NA|TRBV20-1|TRBJ2-1
CSASPGHDGEQFF
TGCAGTGCTAGTCCGGGCCACGACGGTGAGCAGTTCTTC